The 2 T cell receptor beta chains listed next were all sequenced from one sample in a study of T cell responses to AZD1222 COVID-19 vaccine. The repertoire was sequenced with immunoSEQ multiplex PCR; TCRdb's copy has only in-frame clones and lacks some. In the table there are 110,000 to 150,000 clones, more than 75% of which are singletons. The specimen comprised peripheral blood, sampled 28 days after the second AZD1222 dose. The receptors derive from an adult who received the AZD1222 COVID-19 vaccine.

The chain recombines TRBV6-5 with TRBJ1-2, with D tentatively TRBD1 (5 bases). The V and J ends lost 6 bases and 3 bases respectively, with 17 bases between them. Germline V CDR1 and CDR2: MNHEY, SVGAGI. This CDR3 is built from 15 residues. CDR3 nucleotide sequence: TGTGCCAGCAGGGACATTGGCGGCTCAGACTATGGCTACACCTTC. Amino acid sequence: CASRDIGGSDYGYTF.

This clone was observed a single time. The chain recombines TRBV27 with TRBJ1-5; a possible D gene is TRBD1 (6 bases). The CDR3 is 15 amino acids. CDR1 is MNHEY and CDR2 is SMNVEV in the germline V gene (reference sequence). Trimming left V 3 bases short and J 0 bases short, with 9 bases between. CDR3 sequence reads: CASSFRGLSNQPQHF. The CDR3 bases are TGTGCCAGCAGTTTCAGGGGACTTAGCAATCAGCCCCAGCATTTT.